Following are 6 T cell receptor beta chains from one sample sequenced in a study of T cells in Graves' hyperthyroidism and ophthalmopathy. Using RNA transcripts as the source, TCR beta CDR3 regions were amplified. TCR CDR3 underwent first-round RT-PCR with the HTBI primer set. A single record per CDR3 protein comes from TCRdb applying MiXCR to the multiplex PCR reads. Among approximately 640,000 distinct CDR3 sequences listed, nearly 45% were seen once. The specimen was peripheral blood or thyroid tissue (not recorded which). All receptors come from an adult man with Graves' disease, either hyperthyroidism or ophthalmopathy (not recorded which).

The CDR3 sequence: CASSPETSVPTQYF. The DNA for the CDR3 is TGTGCCAGCAGCCCAGAGACTAGCGTCCCGACCCAGTACTTC. The chain links TRBV7-2 to TRBJ2-5, with TRBD2 matching over 8 bases. The V gene's germline CDR1 is SGHTA and CDR2 FQGNSA. CDR3 size: 14 residues. V shed 5 bases and J 7 bases; nucleotides not matched to a gene: 9. The full variable domain, rest sourced from reference TRBV7-2 and TRBJ2-5, is GAGVSQSPSNKVTEKGKDVELRCDPISGHTALYWYRQSLGQGLEFLIYFQGNSAPDKSGLPSDRFSAERTGGSVSTLTIQRTQQEDSAVYLCASSPETSVPTQYFGPGTRLLVL.

The sample holds many counts of this clonotype. This chain uses TRBV20-1 with TRBJ2-7; TRBD2 is a possible D gene (5 bases). Germline CDR1 reads DFQATT; CDR2 reads SNEGSKA (reference sequence). The CDR3 length is 13 residues. With 2 bases removed from V and 3 bases from J, the gap between germline ends came to 11 bases. CDR3 coding DNA: TGCAGTGCTAGATACGGAGGTCGCTACGAGCAGTACTTC. It codes for CSARYGGRYEQYF.

The rearrangement links TRBV7-4 to TRBJ1-2; D possibly corresponds to TRBD1 (5 bases). The CDR3 totals 14 residues. Germline CDR1 and CDR2: SGHVT and SQSDAQ. With 1 base removed from V and 3 bases from J, the gap between germline ends came to 9 bases. The CDR3 nucleotides read TGTGCCAGCAGCTTAGTCGACAGAGACTATGGCTACACCTTC. Translated: CASSLVDRDYGYTF.

The V gene is TRBV20-1, the J gene TRBJ1-5; the D gene is possibly TRBD1 (6 bases). From germline, CDR1 is DFQATT and CDR2 SNEGSKA (reference sequence). The CDR3 consists of 13 residues. The V gene lost 0 bases and the J gene lost 14 bases, with 17 bases spanning the gap. The CDR3 loop reads CSARDTGYRAEHF. The CDR3 DNA reads TGCAGTGCTAGAGACACAGGGTACCGAGCTGAGCATTTT.

Concerning this clonotype: A read error may be the cause here, since a much bigger clone is one base away. This chain uses TRBV12-3 or TRBV12-4 with TRBJ1-5; D unresolved. This CDR3 has 12 amino acids. The CDR3 is CAGSTNNQPQHF. The CDR3 coding sequence is TGTGCCGGCAGTACTAATAATCAGCCCCAGCATTTT.

The CDR3 sequence: CASNLEGSETQYF. The CDR3 DNA follows: TGTGCCAGCAACCTTGAGGGGTCGGAGACCCAGTACTTC. The J gene is TRBJ2-5, the V gene TRBV7-9; D possibly uses TRBD1 or TRBD2 (5 bases each). The germline CDR1 and CDR2 sequences are SEHNR and FQNEAQ (reference sequence). Between the trimmed V and J ends, which lost 7 bases and 5 bases, there was a span of 14 bases. CDR3 length equals 13 residues.